This is a list of T cell receptor beta chains from one sample in a study of T cell responses to AZD1222 COVID-19 vaccine. Repertoires were generated with immunoSEQ multiplex PCR, while TCRdb's copy carries only in-frame clones and drops some. The sample has 70,000 to 80,000 clones, about nine tenths seen once. The sequenced sample was peripheral blood, obtained on day 0 of AZD1222 vaccination. These receptors were taken from an adult in good health. CDR3s include the opening cysteine and the closing phenylalanine or tryptophan. The D gene is left open where the match is weak. Part of the rows lack a size; the others show once, few, many or a class for expanded clones.

clone_size	v_call	j_call	d_call	cdr3_nt	cdr3_aa
once	TRBV2	TRBJ2-3	TRBD1	TGTGCCAGCAGTGGGGACAGGTCCCCGATGGAGTATTTT	CASSGDRSPMEYF
NA	TRBV7-8	TRBJ2-7	TRBD2	TGTGCCAGCAGCTCCGGGACTAGCGGGAGCTCCTACGAGCAGTACTTC	CASSSGTSGSSYEQYF
NA	TRBV30	TRBJ1-4	NA	TGTGCCTGGACGGCTTTTAATGAAAAACTGTTTTTT	CAWTAFNEKLFF
NA	TRBV7-7	TRBJ2-5	NA	TGTGCCAGCAGCTTAAATTCGGGAGAGACCCAGTACTTC	CASSLNSGETQYF
NA	TRBV7-3	TRBJ1-1	NA	TGTGCCAGCAGCTTAAGCGTGGGGTTATTGAACACTGAAGCTTTCTTT	CASSLSVGLLNTEAFF
NA	TRBV6-5	TRBJ1-2	NA	TGTGCCAGCAGCCCCGATTCAGGGCCCTATGGCTACACCTTC	CASSPDSGPYGYTF
NA	TRBV18	TRBJ2-5	TRBD1	TGTGCCAGCTCACCACAGAGACAGGGGGCCGAGACCCAGTACTTC	CASSPQRQGAETQYF
NA	TRBV12-5	TRBJ2-2	NA	TGTGCTAGTGGTTTCGTGCCTTCGACAGCGCGGCGGACCGGGGAGCTGTTTTTT	CASGFVPSTARRTGELFF
NA	TRBV7-2	TRBJ2-5	NA	TGTGCGTCCGGTGGACATCTGGAACAAGAGACCCAGTACTTC	CASGGHLEQETQYF
NA	TRBV7-9	TRBJ1-2	TRBD1	TGTGCCAGCAGCTTGGACAGGGAGGGTGGCTACACCTTC	CASSLDREGGYTF
once	TRBV28	TRBJ2-1	TRBD2	TGTGCCAGTCGGGGGTTAGCGGGAGGAGGGGAGCAGTTCTTC	CASRGLAGGGEQFF
NA	TRBV7-3	TRBJ2-1	TRBD1	TGTGCCAGCAGCTTACAAGGACAGGGGGCCTACAATGAGCAGTTCTTC	CASSLQGQGAYNEQFF
NA	TRBV30	TRBJ2-3	NA	TGTGCCTGGAGTGTACGCCGGGGAGTGACAGATACGCAGTATTTT	CAWSVRRGVTDTQYF
NA	TRBV6-4	TRBJ2-3	NA	TGTGCCAGCAGTGAGAATTGGGGGGCGGCAGATACGCAGTATTTT	CASSENWGAADTQYF
NA	TRBV10-1	TRBJ2-2	NA	TGCGCCAGCAGTGAGGACGGCTTTACCGGGGAGCTGTTTTTT	CASSEDGFTGELFF
NA	TRBV2	TRBJ1-2	TRBD1	TGTGCCAGCAGTGGGGGACAGTCAGTACGTGGCTACACCTTC	CASSGGQSVRGYTF
NA	TRBV28	TRBJ2-7	NA	TGTGCCAGCAGTCTTAGCCCCGGGGCCTCCTACGAGCAGTACTTC	CASSLSPGASYEQYF
NA	TRBV2	TRBJ2-1	TRBD1	TGTGCCAGCGGGACAGCTAACAATGAGCAGTTCTTC	CASGTANNEQFF
NA	TRBV4-1	TRBJ2-7	TRBD1	TGCGCCAGCAGCCAAGGACAGGGTTTCTACGAGCAGTACTTC	CASSQGQGFYEQYF
NA	TRBV5-1	TRBJ2-5	NA	TGCGCCAGCAGCTCGGGACAAGAGACCCAGTACTTC	CASSSGQETQYF
NA	TRBV5-1	TRBJ2-1	TRBD2	TGCGCCAGCAGCTTGGTGGCTAGCGGGGGGGATGAGCAGTTCTTC	CASSLVASGGDEQFF
NA	TRBV7-3	TRBJ1-6	NA	TGTGCCAGCAGCTTAAGCAGAACCCCTAATTCACCCCTCCACTTT	CASSLSRTPNSPLHF
NA	TRBV28	TRBJ1-5	NA	TGTGCCAGTCACGATTTCTATAGCAATCAGCCCCAGCATTTT	CASHDFYSNQPQHF
NA	TRBV7-2	TRBJ2-1	NA	TGTGCCAGCAGCTTGGGGGACTTCTCCTACAATGAGCAGTTCTTC	CASSLGDFSYNEQFF
NA	TRBV28	TRBJ1-6	TRBD1	TGTGCCAGCAACGACAGGGAAAGGTCCTATAATTCACCCCTCCACTTT	CASNDRERSYNSPLHF
few	TRBV29-1	TRBJ2-3	NA	TGCAGCGCCGACCTCGCCAGGGATACGCAGTATTTT	CSADLARDTQYF
NA	TRBV19	TRBJ2-7	TRBD1	TGTGCCAGTAGTATTGAAGCCGGGACAGGGCGGGTCGAGCAGTACTTC	CASSIEAGTGRVEQYF
NA	TRBV10-1	TRBJ1-4	NA	TGCGCCAGCAGACCCCGGGACACTTGTGAAAAACTGTTTTTT	CASRPRDTCEKLFF
NA	TRBV3-1/TRBV3-2	TRBJ1-3	TRBD1	TGTGCCAGCAGCCAGAATCCCGGGACAGCTTCTGGAAACACCATATATTTT	CASSQNPGTASGNTIYF
NA	TRBV9	TRBJ2-7	TRBD1	TGTGCCAGCAGCGTTCAGGACAGGGTGGGATACGAGCAGTACTTC	CASSVQDRVGYEQYF
NA	TRBV20-1	TRBJ2-7	NA	TGCAGTGCTAGGCCCACCTACGAGCAGTACTTC	CSARPTYEQYF
NA	TRBV6-5	TRBJ2-7	TRBD1	TGTGCCAGCAGCAGGACAGGCTACGAGCAGTACTTC	CASSRTGYEQYF
NA	TRBV28	TRBJ1-2	NA	TGTGCCAGCAGGCAGGGTTCTTTCCCGAACTATGGCTACACCTTC	CASRQGSFPNYGYTF
once	TRBV3-1/TRBV3-2	TRBJ2-1	TRBD2	TGTGCCAGCAGCCAAGACCGGCGGGGGGTATACAATGAGCAGTTCTTC	CASSQDRRGVYNEQFF
NA	TRBV4-1	TRBJ1-6	NA	TGCGCCAGCAGCCAAGACAGGGGTGGCTCACCCCTCCACTTT	CASSQDRGGSPLHF
NA	TRBV29-1	TRBJ2-3	TRBD1	TGCAGCGTCCGGGACAGTAGGAGGACAGATACGCAGTATTTT	CSVRDSRRTDTQYF
NA	TRBV7-3	TRBJ1-1	NA	TGTGCCAGCAGCGGTGGCGGGTTTACTGAAGCTTTCTTT	CASSGGGFTEAFF
NA	TRBV7-8	TRBJ1-5	TRBD1	TGTGCCAGCAGCCGTGGGCTAGACAGGGGCAATCAGCCCCAGCATTTT	CASSRGLDRGNQPQHF
NA	TRBV20-1	TRBJ1-4	NA	TGCAGTGCTAGTTACGGGGAAAATGAAAAACTGTTTTTT	CSASYGENEKLFF
NA	TRBV15	TRBJ1-2	NA	TGTGCCACCAGCAGAACACAGGGCAATGGCTACACCTTC	CATSRTQGNGYTF
NA	TRBV7-3	TRBJ2-2	NA	TGTGCCAGCAGCTCGGGACAGAACACCGGGGAGCTGTTTTTT	CASSSGQNTGELFF
few	TRBV27	TRBJ2-2	TRBD1	TGTGCCAGCAGTTTCGGACAGGGGACCAACACCGGGGAGCTGTTTTTT	CASSFGQGTNTGELFF
once	TRBV18	TRBJ1-5	TRBD1	TGTGCCAGCTCACCCACAGGGGGCAGCGGCAATCAGCCCCAGCATTTT	CASSPTGGSGNQPQHF
NA	TRBV29-1	TRBJ1-1	NA	TGCAGCGTTGAGTTCCGTTTTACCGGGCTGAACACTGAAGCTTTCTTT	CSVEFRFTGLNTEAFF
NA	TRBV4-3	TRBJ2-2	TRBD2	TGCGCCAGCAGCCAAGGGATAGCGGGAGGGTCCGGGGAGCTGTTTTTT	CASSQGIAGGSGELFF
NA	TRBV14	TRBJ1-2	NA	TGTGCCAGCAGCCAAGATGTCGGAAACTATGGCTACACCTTC	CASSQDVGNYGYTF
NA	TRBV3-1/TRBV3-2	TRBJ1-3	NA	TGTGCCAGCAGCCAAGATCGGGGAGACGCCATATATTTT	CASSQDRGDAIYF
NA	TRBV14	TRBJ1-1	NA	TGTGCCAGCAGCCAAGAGGGAGGCTGGTCTGAAGCTTTCTTT	CASSQEGGWSEAFF
NA	TRBV11-2	TRBJ2-1	TRBD2	TGTGCCAGCAGCTTAGATGGGACTAGCGCGGATGAGCAGTTCTTC	CASSLDGTSADEQFF
NA	TRBV7-9	TRBJ1-6	NA	TGTGCCAGCAGCTTTGAGTCTTCTAAGAGACCCCTCCACTTT	CASSFESSKRPLHF
few	TRBV3-1/TRBV3-2	TRBJ1-2	NA	TGTGCCAGCAGCCAAGTGGGGGTTTGGGGGCGAACTTCGAACTATGGCTACACCTTC	CASSQVGVWGRTSNYGYTF
NA	TRBV9	TRBJ2-7	TRBD1	TGTGCCAGCAGCGCTCCGGGACAGGGGGCCCACGAGCAGTACTTC	CASSAPGQGAHEQYF
NA	TRBV10-1	TRBJ1-1	NA	TGCGCCAGCAGACTTAGACAGGACACTGAAGCTTTCTTT	CASRLRQDTEAFF
NA	TRBV11-2	TRBJ1-5	TRBD1	TGTGCCAGCAGCTTAGAAAGGACAGGTAGTCAGCATTTT	CASSLERTGSQHF
NA	TRBV7-8	TRBJ1-6	NA	TGTGCCAGCAGTCATAGGGTGGACGGCAATTCACCCCTCCACTTT	CASSHRVDGNSPLHF
NA	TRBV5-6	TRBJ2-5	NA	TGTGCCAGCAAGGAGGGGGCACAAGAGACCCAGTACTTC	CASKEGAQETQYF
once	TRBV4-1	TRBJ1-2	NA	TGCGCCAGCAGCCAAGATGAGTCCTATGGAGGCTACACCTTC	CASSQDESYGGYTF